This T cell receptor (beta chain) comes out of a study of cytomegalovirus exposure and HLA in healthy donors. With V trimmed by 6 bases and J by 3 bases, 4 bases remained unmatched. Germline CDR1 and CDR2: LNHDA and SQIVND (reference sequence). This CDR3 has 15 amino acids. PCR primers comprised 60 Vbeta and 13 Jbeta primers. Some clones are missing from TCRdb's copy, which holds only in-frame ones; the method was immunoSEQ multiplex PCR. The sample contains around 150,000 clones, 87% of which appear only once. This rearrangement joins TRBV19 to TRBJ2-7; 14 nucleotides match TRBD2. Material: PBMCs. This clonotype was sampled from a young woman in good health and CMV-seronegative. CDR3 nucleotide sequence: TGTGCCAGTAGCGAGGGACTAGCGGGAGTCTACGAGCAGTACTTC. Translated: CASSEGLAGVYEQYF. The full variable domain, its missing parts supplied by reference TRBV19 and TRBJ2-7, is DGGITQSPKYLFRKEGQNVTLSCEQNLNHDAMYWYRQDPGQGLRLIYYSQIVNDFQKGDIAEGYSVSREKKESFPLTVTSAQKNPTAFYLCASSEGLAGVYEQYFGPGTRLTVT.